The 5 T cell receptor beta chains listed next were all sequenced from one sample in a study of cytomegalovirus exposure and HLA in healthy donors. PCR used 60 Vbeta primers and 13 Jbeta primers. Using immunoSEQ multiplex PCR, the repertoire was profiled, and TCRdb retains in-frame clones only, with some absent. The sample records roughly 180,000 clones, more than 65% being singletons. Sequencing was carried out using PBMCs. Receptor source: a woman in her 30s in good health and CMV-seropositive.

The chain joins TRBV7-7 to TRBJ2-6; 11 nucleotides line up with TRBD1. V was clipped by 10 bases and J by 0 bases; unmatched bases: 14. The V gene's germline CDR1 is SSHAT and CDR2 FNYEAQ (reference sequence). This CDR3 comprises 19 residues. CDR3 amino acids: CATTAIIGTGGSGANVLTF. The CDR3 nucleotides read TGTGCCACCACTGCTATTATTGGGACAGGGGGCTCTGGGGCCAACGTCCTGACTTTC.

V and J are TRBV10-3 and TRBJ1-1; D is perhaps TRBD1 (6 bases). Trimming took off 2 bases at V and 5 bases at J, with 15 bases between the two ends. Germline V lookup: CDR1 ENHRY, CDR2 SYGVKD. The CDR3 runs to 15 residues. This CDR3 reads CAISEPQGIGTEAFF. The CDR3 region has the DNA TGTGCCATCAGTGAGCCTCAGGGGATCGGGACTGAAGCTTTCTTT.

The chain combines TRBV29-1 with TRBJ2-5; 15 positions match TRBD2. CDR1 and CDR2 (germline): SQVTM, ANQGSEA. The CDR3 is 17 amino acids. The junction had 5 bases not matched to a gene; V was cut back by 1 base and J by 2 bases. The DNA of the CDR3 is TGCAGCGTTGAAGGGCGGGGACTAGCGGGGGGACAAGAGACCCAGTACTTC. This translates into CSVEGRGLAGGQETQYF.

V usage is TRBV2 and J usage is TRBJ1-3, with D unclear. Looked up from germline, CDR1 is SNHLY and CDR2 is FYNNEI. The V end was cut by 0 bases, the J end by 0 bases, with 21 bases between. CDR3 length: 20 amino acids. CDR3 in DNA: TGTGCCAGCAGTGAAGCTGGAGGACCCTATCCGTCACTCTCTGGAAACACCATATATTTT. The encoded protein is CASSEAGGPYPSLSGNTIYF.

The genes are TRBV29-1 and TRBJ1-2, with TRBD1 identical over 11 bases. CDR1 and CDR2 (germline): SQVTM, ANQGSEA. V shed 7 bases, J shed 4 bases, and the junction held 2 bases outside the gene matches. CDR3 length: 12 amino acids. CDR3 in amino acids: CSDGTGGYGYTF. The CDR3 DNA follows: TGCAGCGACGGGACAGGGGGCTATGGCTACACCTTC. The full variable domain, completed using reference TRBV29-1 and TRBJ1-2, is SAVISQKPSRDICQRGTSLTIQCQVDSQVTMMFWYRQQPGQSLTLIATANQGSEATYESGFVIDKFPISRPNLTFSTLTVSNMSPEDSSIYLCSDGTGGYGYTFGSGTRLTVV.